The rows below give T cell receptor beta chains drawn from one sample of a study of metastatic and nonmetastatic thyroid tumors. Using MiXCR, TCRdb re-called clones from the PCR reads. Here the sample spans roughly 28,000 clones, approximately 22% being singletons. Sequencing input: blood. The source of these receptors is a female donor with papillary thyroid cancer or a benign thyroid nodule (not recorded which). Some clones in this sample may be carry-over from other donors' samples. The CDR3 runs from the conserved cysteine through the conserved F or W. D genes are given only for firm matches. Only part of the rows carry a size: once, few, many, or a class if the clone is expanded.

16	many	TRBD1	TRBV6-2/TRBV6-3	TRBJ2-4	CASSSQGALAKNIQYF	TGTGCCAGCAGTTCCCAGGGGGCTCTAGCCAAAAACATTCAGTACTTC
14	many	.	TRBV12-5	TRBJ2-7	CASGPDRRTYEQYF	TGTGCTAGTGGCCCAGACAGGAGAACCTACGAGCAGTACTTC
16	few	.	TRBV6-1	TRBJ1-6	CASSDKQSSYNSPLHF	TGTGCCAGCAGTGACAAACAGAGCTCCTATAATTCACCCCTCCACTTT
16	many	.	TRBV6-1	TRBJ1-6	CASSPITGRYNSPLHF	TGTGCCAGCAGTCCCATAACGGGACGGTATAATTCACCCCTCCACTTT
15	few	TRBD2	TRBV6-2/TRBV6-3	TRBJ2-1	CASSYWQAGGDEQFF	TGTGCCAGCAGTTACTGGCAAGCGGGGGGCGACGAGCAGTTCTTC
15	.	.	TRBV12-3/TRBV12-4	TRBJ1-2	CASTQPPAGDYGYTF	TGTGCCAGCACCCAACCACCGGCAGGGGATTATGGCTACACCTTC
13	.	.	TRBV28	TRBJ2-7	CASSLRQTYEQYF	TGTGCCAGCAGTTTGAGGCAGACCTACGAGCAGTACTTC
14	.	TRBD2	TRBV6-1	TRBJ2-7	CASRLAGGPNEQYF	TGTGCCAGCAGGCTAGCGGGAGGGCCTAACGAGCAGTACTTC
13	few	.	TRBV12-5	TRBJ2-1	CASGRSSYNEQFF	TGTGCTAGTGGCCGGAGCTCCTACAATGAGCAGTTCTTC
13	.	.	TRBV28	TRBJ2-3	CASTSKLLDTQYF	TGTGCCAGCACATCCAAGCTTCTGGATACGCAGTATTTT
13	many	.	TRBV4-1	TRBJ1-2	CASSPSRTCGYTF	TGCGCCAGCAGCCCATCAAGGACCTGTGGCTACACCTTC
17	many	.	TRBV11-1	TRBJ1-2	CASSSDRLWRGNYGYTF	TGTGCCAGCAGCTCAGACAGGTTATGGAGGGGCAACTATGGCTACACCTTC
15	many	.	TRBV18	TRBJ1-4	CASSPPGATREKLFF	TGTGCCAGCTCACCACCAGGGGCAACACGGGAAAAACTGTTTTTT
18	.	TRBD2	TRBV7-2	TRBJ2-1	CASSIAGGRPSSYNEQFF	TGTGCCAGCAGCATAGCGGGGGGGCGCCCCAGCTCCTACAATGAACAGTTCTTC
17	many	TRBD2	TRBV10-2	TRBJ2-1	CASSETLLADPYNEQFF	TGCGCCAGCAGTGAAACTCTACTAGCGGACCCCTACAATGAGCAGTTCTTC
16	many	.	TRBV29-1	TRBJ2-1	CSVTFSPTLSYNEQFF	TGCAGCGTCACCTTTTCCCCAACGCTCTCCTACAATGAGCAGTTCTTC
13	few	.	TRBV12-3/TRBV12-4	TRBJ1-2	CASTPTITGGYTF	TGTGCCAGCACCCCAACCATCACAGGCGGCTACACCTTC
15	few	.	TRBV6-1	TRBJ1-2	CASIRAGRGHYGYTF	TGTGCCAGCATCCGGGCGGGGAGGGGACACTATGGCTACACCTTC
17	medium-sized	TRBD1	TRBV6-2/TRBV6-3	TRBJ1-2	CASSPGDSPPPNYGYTF	TGTGCCAGCAGTCCTGGGGACAGTCCACCCCCTAACTATGGCTACACCTTC
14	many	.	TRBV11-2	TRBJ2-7	CASSLGTLPREQYF	TGCGCCAGCAGCTTAGGGACGCTGCCCAGGGAGCAGTACTTC
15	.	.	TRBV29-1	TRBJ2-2	CSVAVGQTYTVELFF	TGCAGCGTTGCGGTCGGACAGACTTACACTGTGGAGCTGTTTTTT
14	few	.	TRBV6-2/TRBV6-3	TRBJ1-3	CASALGTGGNTIYF	TGTGCCAGCGCCTTGGGTACGGGAGGAAACACCATATATTTT
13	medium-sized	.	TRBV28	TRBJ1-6	CASSLPSDSPLHF	TGTGCCAGCAGTTTACCCAGTGATTCACCCCTCCACTTT
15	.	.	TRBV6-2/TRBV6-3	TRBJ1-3	CASSRGPGVRNTIYF	TGTGCCAGCAGTCGAGGTCCGGGTGTGAGAAACACCATATATTTT
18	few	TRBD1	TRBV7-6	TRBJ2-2	CASSLITVDRANTGELFF	TGTGCCAGCAGCTTAATAACCGTGGACAGGGCGAACACCGGGGAGCTGTTTTTT
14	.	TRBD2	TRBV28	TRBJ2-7	CASRLAGETYEQYF	TGTGCCAGCAGATTAGCGGGAGAGACCTACGAGCAGTACTTC
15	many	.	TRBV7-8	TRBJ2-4	CASSLGNTGPGIQYF	TGTGCCAGCAGCTTAGGGAATACGGGGCCGGGCATTCAGTACTTC
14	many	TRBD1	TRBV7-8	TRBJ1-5	CASRGQGGNQPQHF	TGTGCCAGCAGAGGACAGGGCGGCAATCAGCCCCAGCATTTT
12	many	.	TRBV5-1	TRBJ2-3	CASSESRDTQYF	TGCGCCAGCAGCGAATCTAGAGATACGCAGTATTTT
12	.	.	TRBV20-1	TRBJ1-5	CSAWRKDQPQHF	TGCAGTGCATGGAGGAAAGATCAGCCCCAGCATTTT
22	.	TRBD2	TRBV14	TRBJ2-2	CASSQGDHSPGLAGGFTGELFF	TGTGCCAGCAGCCAAGGGGACCATTCACCGGGACTAGCGGGGGGCTTCACCGGGGAGCTGTTTTTT
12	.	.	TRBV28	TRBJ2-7	CASKDSFYEQYF	TGTGCCAGCAAGGACAGCTTCTACGAGCAGTACTTC
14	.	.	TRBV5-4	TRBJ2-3	CASSTGPSTDTQYF	TGTGCCAGCAGCACCGGTCCTAGCACAGATACGCAGTATTTT
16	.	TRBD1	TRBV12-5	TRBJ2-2	CASGIRQGASTGDLFF	TGTGCTAGTGGTATCCGACAGGGGGCGTCCACCGGGGATCTGTTTTTT
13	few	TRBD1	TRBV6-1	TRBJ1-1	CASTGQGATEAFF	TGTGCCAGCACTGGACAGGGGGCAACTGAAGCTTTCTTT
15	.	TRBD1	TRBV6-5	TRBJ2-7	CASSSRGGQGYEQYF	TGTGCCAGCAGTTCTCGCGGGGGACAGGGCTACGAGCAGTACTTC
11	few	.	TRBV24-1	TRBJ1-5	CATGDSQPQHF	TGTGCCACGGGGGACTCGCAGCCCCAGCATTTT
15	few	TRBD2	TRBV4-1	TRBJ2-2	CASSQDGLVTGELFF	TGCGCCAGCAGTCAAGACGGACTAGTAACCGGGGAGCTGTTTTTT
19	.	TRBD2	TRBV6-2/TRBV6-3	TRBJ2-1	CASRGLAGLKPSSYNEQFF	TGTGCCAGCAGGGGACTAGCGGGCCTAAAACCGAGCTCCTACAATGAGCAGTTCTTC
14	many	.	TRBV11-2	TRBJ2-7	CASSLGTLPREQYF	TGTGCCAGCAGCTTAGGGACGCTGCCCAGGGAGCAGTACTTC
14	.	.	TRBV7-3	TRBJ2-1	CASSLGGGRGEQFF	TGTGCCAGCAGCTTAGGGGGCGGGAGAGGAGAGCAGTTCTTC
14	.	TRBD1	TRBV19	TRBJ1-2	CASSAGQEASGYTF	TGTGCCAGTAGTGCGGGACAGGAAGCGTCCGGCTACACCTTC
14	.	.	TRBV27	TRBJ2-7	CASSGFGAGYEQYF	TGTGCCAGCAGTGGTTTTGGGGCAGGGTACGAGCAGTACTTC
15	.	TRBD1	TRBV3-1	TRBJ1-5	CASSRGTGGGQPQHF	TGTGCCAGCAGCCGAGGGACAGGGGGAGGTCAGCCCCAGCATTTT
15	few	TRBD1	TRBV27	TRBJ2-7	CASNPGQGESYEQYF	TGTGCCAGCAACCCGGGACAGGGGGAGTCCTACGAGCAGTACTTC
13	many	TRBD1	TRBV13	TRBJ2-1	CASSLAGGNEQFF	TGTGCCAGCAGCTTGGCAGGGGGCAATGAGCAGTTCTTC
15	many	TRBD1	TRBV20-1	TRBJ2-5	CSARDGTGGGETQYF	TGCAGTGCTAGAGACGGGACAGGGGGGGGAGAGACCCAGTACTTC
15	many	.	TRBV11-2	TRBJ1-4	CASSLEDRNNEKLFF	TGTGCCAGCAGCTTAGAAGACAGAAATAATGAAAAACTGTTTTTT
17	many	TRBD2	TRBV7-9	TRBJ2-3	CASSLAGTSGGRDTQYF	TGTGCCAGCAGCTTAGCAGGGACTAGCGGGGGTCGCGATACGCAGTATTTT